This TCR beta chain was sequenced for a study of low-dose radiotherapy and immunotherapy resistance in tumors (dated by TCRdb to between 2021 and 2024). Describing the broader study: In Cohort 1, each fraction delivered 0.5 Gy every 2 weeks, and the prescribed total PTV dose was 6.5 Gy. Patients in Cohort 2 were given 1 Gy per fraction every two weeks, for a total of 13 Gy across 26 weeks. Patients were given nivolumab as a 240 mg flat dose every two weeks and ipilimumab at 1 mg/kg every six weeks, with both drugs delivered intravenously. Intravenous cyclophosphamide at 200 mg/m2 was administered every two weeks, one day ahead of each radiation and immunotherapy administration. Patients took aspirin 300 mg orally once daily for four cycles, starting on cycle 1 day 1. Randomization of trial participants into treatment groups was not performed. The translational analysis covered eight patients: three from the first dose cohort and the first five from the second dose cohort.

The CDR3 covers 15 residues, taking in both the cysteine and the phenylalanine. The CDR3 DNA has 45 bases and is translated from base 1. The V and J ends are trimmed by 7 bases and 0 bases, leaving 13 bases between them. The germline V gene (reference sequence) supplies CDR1 LGHDT and CDR2 YNNKEL. The time point label on this specimen signifies: before trial treatment. Donors were enrolled in RACIN, a single-arm phase I dose-escalation trial combining nivolumab, ipilimumab, aspirin, low-dose cyclophosphamide and low-dose radiotherapy. Patients were eligible if they had advanced solid tumors that were TIL-negative. This clonotype was detected ten times or more. Its antigen has not been determined. One base away there is no much larger clone; base qualities are not given. The sequencer was an Illumina HiSeq 2500. Superscript III and a set of TRAV- and TRBV-specific primers were used to synthesize first-strand cDNA, so that both TCRalpha and TCRbeta chains were covered. A roughly 19-cycle PCR with Phusion amplified the TCRs, pairing a constant-region primer with the adapter that was attached to the V primers. Amplification of the isolated mRNA was done with the MessageAmp II aRNA Amplification Kit, which involved an approximately 15-hour in vitro transcription at 37 degrees C. The Dynabeads mRNA DIRECT Purification Kit was used to isolate the mRNA for TCR sequencing. Indexed Illumina adapters were added in a second Phusion PCR of roughly 25 cycles, and the PCR products were purified with AMPure XP beads. The paper's data handling went like this. Using custom Perl scripts, TCR sequences encoding the same protein were pooled, out-of-frame sequences were removed, and the abundance of each clonotype was computed. TCR sequences supported by only a single read were excluded from analysis. Among the metrics used to describe the repertoires were Shannon entropy, Gini index, clonality, richness, and the frequency of TCRs shared between repertoires. TCRdb redid the processing of the public reads, applying fastp at Q25 and MiXCR, and retained in-frame beta chains. One record per CDR3 amino acid sequence lists the most common genes and DNA. TCRdb, rather than the study authors, made the V and J calls. This sample holds 35,000 to 50,000 distinct CDR3 sequences; roughly a third were observed only once. In total, the top ten clones hold roughly 4% of the sample.

The chain couples TRBV3-1 to TRBJ2-1, with TRBD2 as a weak D call on 5 bases. Sequences were derived from PBMCs, sampled before treatment. The TCR originated in a male donor with gallbladder cancer. The encoded CDR3 is CASNPSGPSYNEQFF. The nucleotide sequence is given as TGTGCCAGCAACCCAAGCGGCCCCTCCTACAATGAGCAGTTCTTC.